This T cell receptor beta chain is from a study of blood T cell repertoires in COVID-19. Study details: Acute and convalescent COVID-19 samples came from the United States, Italy and Spain. PBMCs, B-cell-depleted T cells, or T cells were the source of the cDNA or gDNA that made up the material.

In the authors' methods: It was from reference gene primer amplification that nucleated cell counts were estimated. Using immunoSEQ multiplex PCR, the repertoire was profiled, and TCRdb retains in-frame clones only, with some absent. V, J and clone size reflect that table, while D and trimming were determined from the DNA. The top ten clones hold about 9.1% of a sample with 50,000 to 70,000 clones, approximately 92% of them seen once. Sequencing was carried out using peripheral blood. This clonotype was sampled from a woman older than 75 with active COVID-19.

CDR3: CASRQSRGYEQYF. Here the CDR3 DNA reads TGTGCCAGCAGGCAGTCGCGGGGATACGAGCAGTACTTC. The chain employs TRBV28 and TRBJ2-7; D may be TRBD2 (6 bases). Trimming removed 6 bases at V and 4 bases at J, with 13 bases between. Germline CDR1 is MDHEN and CDR2 is SYDVKM. The CDR3 consists of 13 residues.